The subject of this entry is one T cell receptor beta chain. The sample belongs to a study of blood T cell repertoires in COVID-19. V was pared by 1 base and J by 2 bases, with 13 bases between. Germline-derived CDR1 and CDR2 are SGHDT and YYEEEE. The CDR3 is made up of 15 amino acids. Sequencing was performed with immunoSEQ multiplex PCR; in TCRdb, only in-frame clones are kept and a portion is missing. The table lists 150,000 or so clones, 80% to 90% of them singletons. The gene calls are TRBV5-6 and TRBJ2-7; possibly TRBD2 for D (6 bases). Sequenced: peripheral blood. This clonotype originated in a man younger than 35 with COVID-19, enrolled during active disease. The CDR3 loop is CASSLKFRGTYEQYF. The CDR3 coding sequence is TGTGCCAGCAGCTTGAAATTTCGCGGGACCTACGAGCAGTACTTC.